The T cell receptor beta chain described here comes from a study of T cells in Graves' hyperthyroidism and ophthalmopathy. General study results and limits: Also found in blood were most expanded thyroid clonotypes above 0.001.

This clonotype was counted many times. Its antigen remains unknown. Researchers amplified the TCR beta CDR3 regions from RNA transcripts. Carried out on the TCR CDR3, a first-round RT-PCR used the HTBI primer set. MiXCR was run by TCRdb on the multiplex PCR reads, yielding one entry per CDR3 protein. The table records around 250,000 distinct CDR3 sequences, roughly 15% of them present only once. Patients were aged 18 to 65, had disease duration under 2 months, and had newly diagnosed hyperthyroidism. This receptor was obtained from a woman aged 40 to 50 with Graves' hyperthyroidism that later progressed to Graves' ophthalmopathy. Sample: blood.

CDR3 amino acids: CASSEGPSVVGSPLHF. The CDR3 bases are TGTGCCAGCAGTGAAGGCCCCTCCGTCGTGGGTTCACCCCTCCACTTT. The genes are TRBV2 and TRBJ1-6; D call uncertain. V lost 1 base and J lost 9, with 16 bases in between. CDR1 is SNHLY and CDR2 is FYNNEI in the germline V gene. There are 16 residues in the CDR3.